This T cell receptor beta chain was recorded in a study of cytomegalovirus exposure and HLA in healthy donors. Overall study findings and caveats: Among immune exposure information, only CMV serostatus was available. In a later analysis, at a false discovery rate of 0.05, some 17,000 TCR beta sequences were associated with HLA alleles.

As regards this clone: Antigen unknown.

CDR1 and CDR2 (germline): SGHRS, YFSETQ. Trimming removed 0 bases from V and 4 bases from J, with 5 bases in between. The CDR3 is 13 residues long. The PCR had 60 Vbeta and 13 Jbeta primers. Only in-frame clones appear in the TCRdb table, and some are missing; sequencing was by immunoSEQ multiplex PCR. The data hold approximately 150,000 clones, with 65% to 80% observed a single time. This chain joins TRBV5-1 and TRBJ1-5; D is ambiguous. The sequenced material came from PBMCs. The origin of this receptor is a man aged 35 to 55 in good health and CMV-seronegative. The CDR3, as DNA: TGCGCCAGCAGCTTGGCCCTTAATCAGCCCCAGCATTTT. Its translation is CASSLALNQPQHF.